These 30 T cell receptor beta chains were all obtained from the same sample, sequenced in a study of cytomegalovirus exposure and HLA in healthy donors. The PCR had 60 Vbeta and 13 Jbeta primers. The table came from immunoSEQ multiplex PCR; TCRdb's copy has only in-frame clones and leaves some out. The table records around 110,000 clones, just over 70% of them present only once. Material for sequencing was PBMCs. Receptors were obtained from a boy aged 5-17 years in good health and CMV-seronegative.

This rearrangement joins TRBV6-5 to TRBJ2-7; a weak D match, TRBD2 (7 bases). Germline V gene lookup returns CDR1 MNHEY and CDR2 SVGAGI. This CDR3 contains 14 residues. Trimming stripped 0 bases from V and 7 bases from J, with 13 bases between. The CDR3 is CASSYSYREGEQYF. CDR3 DNA: TGTGCCAGCAGTTACTCGTACAGGGAGGGAGAGCAGTACTTC.

V gene TRBV19 combines with J gene TRBJ1-6; 7 bases line up with TRBD1. CDR1 is LNHDA, CDR2 SQIVND, per germline (reference sequence). V shed 8 bases and J 3 bases; nucleotides not matched to a gene: 7. This CDR3 has 15 amino acids. In DNA form, the CDR3 reads TGTGCCAGTCTGAAGACAGGGATCTATAATTCACCCCTCCACTTT. Protein: CASLKTGIYNSPLHF.

This chain's CDR3 is CASSVGGGTGGITDTQYF. In DNA, the CDR3 is TGTGCCAGCAGCGTAGGGGGAGGGACAGGCGGCATCACAGATACGCAGTATTTT. The chain employs TRBV9 and TRBJ2-3; tentatively, D is TRBD1 (8 bases). The CDR3 loop spans 18 amino acids. CDR1 and CDR2 (germline): SGDLS, YYNGEE. Trimming cost V 0 bases and J 2 bases, with 19 bases left between them.

The chain links TRBV7-9 to TRBJ1-2; tentatively, D is TRBD1 (5 bases). Deletions cut 5 bases from V and 10 bases from J, with 20 bases between. The V gene's germline CDR1 is SEHNR and CDR2 FQNEAQ (reference sequence). This CDR3 contains 14 residues. This CDR3 reads CASSLRRDGGDYTF. Written as DNA, the CDR3 is TGTGCCAGCAGCCTTCGCCGGGACGGAGGGGACTACACCTTC.

The V call is TRBV4-1, the J call TRBJ2-5; TRBD1 might be the D (6 bases). The CDR3 runs to 14 residues. CDR1 and CDR2 from the germline V gene are MGHRA and YSYEKL. V lost 4 bases to trimming and J lost 3 bases, with 12 bases between them. Written as DNA, the CDR3 is TGCGCCAGCAGCCTGGGGGCGGTCGAAGAGACCCAGTACTTC. This translates into CASSLGAVEETQYF.

The V and J genes are TRBV5-1 and TRBJ2-6; tentatively, D is TRBD1 (6 bases). CDR1 and CDR2 (germline): SGHRS, YFSETQ. The germline V and J ends were trimmed by 0 bases and 2 bases, with 12 bases remaining between them. The CDR3 runs 17 residues. CDR3 loop: CASSLEGGMAGANVLTF. The CDR3 nucleotides are TGCGCCAGCAGCTTGGAAGGGGGAATGGCTGGGGCCAACGTCCTGACTTTC.

The chain employs TRBV27 and TRBJ1-2; perhaps TRBD1 as D (5 bases). The germline V gene has CDR1 MNHEY and CDR2 SMNVEV (reference sequence). This CDR3 spans 14 amino acids. Between the trimmed V and J ends, which lost 3 bases and 6 bases, there was a span of 14 bases. The CDR3 nucleotides are TGTGCCAGCAGTTTTAGGGCGGGGGGGAATGGCTACACCTTC. The encoded protein is CASSFRAGGNGYTF.

This clone was picked up one time. The rearrangement links TRBV7-2 to TRBJ2-7; 9 positions agree with TRBD1. Germline lookup yields CDR1 SGHTA and CDR2 FQGNSA. This CDR3 is 15 amino acids long. With V trimmed by 2 bases and J by 5 bases, 7 bases remained unmatched. CDR3: CASSLWGQGGDEQYF. CDR3 nucleotides: TGTGCCAGCAGCTTATGGGGACAGGGAGGCGACGAGCAGTACTTC.

The chain combines TRBV28 with TRBJ1-5, with TRBD1 matching over 7 bases. Germline V gives CDR1 MDHEN, CDR2 SYDVKM. The CDR3 has 17 residues. Trimming took 10 bases from V and 0 from J; bases not matched to a gene: 15. The CDR3 loop reads CAIALKVGQLSNQPQHF. CDR3 in DNA: TGTGCCATCGCTCTTAAGGTGGGACAGCTTAGCAATCAGCCCCAGCATTTT.

The CDR3 loop is CASSLGGLNTEAFF. The CDR3 DNA sequence: TGTGCCAGCAGCTTGGGGGGACTGAACACTGAAGCTTTCTTT. The chain employs TRBV11-3 and TRBJ1-1; the D gene is possibly TRBD1 (5 bases). This CDR3 is built from 14 residues. Germline V gene data show CDR1 as SGHNT and CDR2 as YENEEA. The V and J ends lost 3 bases and 0 bases respectively, with 8 bases between them. Looking up the rest from reference TRBV11-3 and TRBJ1-1 gives the full variable domain: EAGVVQSPRYKIIEKKQPVAFWCNPISGHNTLYWYLQNLGQGPELLIRYENEEAVDDSQLPKDRFSAERLKGVDSTLKIQPAELGDSAVYLCASSLGGLNTEAFFGQGTRLTVV.

This clone occurred once. The chain recombines TRBV14 with TRBJ2-5; the D is unclear. Trimming removed 1 base at V and 5 bases at J, with 8 bases between. The germline V gene encodes CDR1 SGHDN and CDR2 FVKESK. CDR3 length: 13 amino acids. CDR3 nucleotide sequence: TGTGCCAGCAGCCAAGTGGGCAGGGAGACCCAGTACTTC. Its protein product is CASSQVGRETQYF.

The chain couples TRBV5-5 to TRBJ1-1; D is perhaps TRBD1 (6 bases). With 2 bases removed from V and 0 bases from J, the gap between germline ends came to 17 bases. This CDR3 has 17 residues. CDR1 is SGHKS, CDR2 YYEKEE, per germline (reference sequence). The CDR3 loop reads CASSLPGHRELNTEAFF. CDR3 nucleotide sequence: TGTGCCAGCAGCTTACCGGGACACCGGGAATTGAACACTGAAGCTTTCTTT.

A few counts support this clone. The chain has TRBV13 and TRBJ2-5, with a possible D match to TRBD2 (6 bases). Germline V gene data show CDR1 as PRHDT and CDR2 as FYEKMQ (reference sequence). There are 13 residues in the CDR3. The V gene lost 5 bases and the J gene lost 9 bases, with 16 bases spanning the gap. The CDR3 nucleotides read TGTGCCAGCAGCCCCCATGGTGGGGAGGCCCAGTACTTC. Translation: CASSPHGGEAQYF.

V and J are TRBV6-6 and TRBJ1-1; the D gene is possibly TRBD1 (5 bases). CDR1 is MNHNY, CDR2 SVGAGI, per germline (reference sequence). This CDR3 comprises 12 residues. Trimming stripped 5 bases from V and 4 bases from J, with 8 bases between. CDR3 sequence: CASSARVTEAFF. The DNA of the CDR3 is TGTGCCAGCAGTGCCAGGGTCACTGAAGCTTTCTTT.

The V gene is TRBV7-3, the J gene TRBJ2-5, with 9 bases lining up with TRBD1. The end of the DNA fits TRBJ2-7 better, so the J call may be wrong. Per the germline V gene, CDR1 is SGHTA and CDR2 is FQGTGA. The CDR3 sequence is 14 residues long. CDR3 in amino acids: CASSLGTGFNEQYF. CDR3 DNA: TGTGCCAGCAGCTTAGGGACAGGGTTCAACGAGCAGTACTTC.

J is TRBJ2-1 and V is TRBV28; 8 bases line up with TRBD1. Germline V gives CDR1 MDHEN, CDR2 SYDVKM. The V gene end was trimmed by 5 bases and the J gene end by 5 bases; junction bases not matched to a gene: 8. The CDR3 spans 15 residues. The CDR3 DNA is TGTGCCAGCAGTCTAGACAGGGGCTACGACAATGAGCAGTTCTTC. Translated: CASSLDRGYDNEQFF.

This sequence joins TRBV10-1 and TRBJ2-3; possible D gene TRBD2, 6 bases. This CDR3 comprises 13 residues. Germline CDR1 and CDR2: WNHNN and SYGVQD (reference sequence). The germline V and J ends were trimmed by 4 bases and 8 bases, with 13 bases remaining between them. The CDR3 protein is CASSAGVLGTQYF. The CDR3 DNA sequence: TGCGCCAGCAGTGCGGGGGTCCTAGGTACGCAGTATTTT.

The V and J genes are TRBV2 and TRBJ2-2; D gene unclear. V lost 9 bases and J lost 1, with 12 bases in between. The CDR3 is made up of 14 amino acids. The germline gives CDR1 SNHLY, CDR2 FYNNEI. The DNA for the CDR3 is TGTGCCAGTGGAAGGCAGGAGAACACCGGGGAGCTGTTTTTT. This encodes CASGRQENTGELFF. Full variable domain (missing parts from reference TRBV2 and TRBJ2-2): EPEVTQTPSHQVTQMGQEVILRCVPISNHLYFYWYRQILGQKVEFLVSFYNNEISEKSEIFDDQFSVERPDGSNFTLKIRSTKLEDSAMYFCASGRQENTGELFFGEGSRLTVL.

As concerns this clone: Relative to the germline gene, one junction end is altered; a read error may explain this. This chain joins TRBV6-5 and TRBJ2-1; 9 nucleotides line up with TRBD1. Germline V CDR1 and CDR2: MNHEY, SVGAGI. The CDR3 loop spans 13 amino acids. The CDR3 protein is CDSTSPGQGKQFF. The DNA for the CDR3 is TGTGACAGCACCTCCCCGGGACAGGGAAAGCAGTTCTTC.

This clone was recorded only once. This chain connects TRBV30 to TRBJ1-1; D gene uncertain. The germline V gene has CDR1 GTSNPN and CDR2 SVGIG (reference sequence). Trimming took 3 bases from V and 6 from J, leaving 8 bases between them. This CDR3 has 11 residues. For the CDR3, the DNA is TGTGCCTGGAGAACGGGAGCTGAAGCTTTCTTT. This codes for CAWRTGAEAFF. Full variable domain (rest looked up from reference TRBV30 and TRBJ1-1): SQTIHQWPATLVQPVGSPLSLECTVEGTSNPNLYWYRQAAGRGLQLLFYSVGIGQISSEVPQNLSASRPQDRQFILSSKKLLLSDSGFYLCAWRTGAEAFFGQGTRLTVV.

J is TRBJ2-7 and V is TRBV6-5; TRBD1 matches 10 bases. With V trimmed by 7 bases and J by 7 bases, 13 bases remained unmatched. The CDR3 totals 15 residues. The germline gives CDR1 MNHEY, CDR2 SVGAGI. The CDR3, as DNA: TGTGCCAGCACCTCCCCTTCGACAGGGGGCAGGGAGCAGTACTTC. It translates to CASTSPSTGGREQYF.

J is TRBJ2-7 and V is TRBV11-3; D unresolved. The germline gives CDR1 SGHNT, CDR2 YENEEA. CDR3 length equals 17 residues. Trimming shortened V by 1 base and J by 0 bases, and 16 bases separated the two germline ends. The DNA for the CDR3 is TGTGCCAGCAGCTTAGTGTGGCAGACTGAAAACTCCTACGAGCAGTACTTC. Residues: CASSLVWQTENSYEQYF.

The chain links TRBV10-3 to TRBJ2-7, with D possibly TRBD1 on 6 matching bases. This CDR3 region has 16 residues. Germline V gene data show CDR1 as ENHRY and CDR2 as SYGVKD. Trimming took 6 bases from V and 1 from J, leaving 19 bases between them. CDR3 loop: CAIRPGRDRSSYEQYF. The CDR3 DNA is TGTGCCATCAGGCCCGGTAGAGACAGGTCGTCCTACGAGCAGTACTTC.

The V call is TRBV5-4, the J call TRBJ2-6; no reliable D call. This CDR3 region has 16 residues. V lost 3 bases and J lost 0, with 10 bases in between. Germline V lookup: CDR1 SGHNT, CDR2 YYREEE (reference sequence). For the CDR3, the DNA is TGTGCCAGCAGCTCAATACTTCGCTCTGGGGCCAACGTCCTGACTTTC. It codes for CASSSILRSGANVLTF.

This clone counts as medium-sized. The chain combines TRBV27 with TRBJ2-7; a weak D match, TRBD2 (5 bases). This CDR3 has 14 residues. The V end lost 6 bases, the J end lost 4 bases, and 16 bases lay between the germline ends. The germline V gene encodes CDR1 MNHEY and CDR2 SMNVEV (reference sequence). The CDR3 reads CASSQRGLAYEQYF. DNA of the CDR3: TGTGCCAGCAGCCAACGTGGTCTAGCATACGAGCAGTACTTC.

The CDR3 DNA follows: TGTGCCAGCGGTGACAGGGGCTATGCTGAAGCTTTCTTT. As protein: CASGDRGYAEAFF. V gene TRBV6-5 combines with J gene TRBJ1-1, with TRBD1 matching 8 bases. The CDR3 has 13 amino acids. Germline assignment: CDR1 MNHEY and CDR2 SVGAGI. The ends lost 8 bases at V and 6 bases at J; junction bases unmatched: 8.

This clone has only a few counts. This chain joins TRBV28 and TRBJ1-1, with 9 positions matching TRBD1. V shed 5 bases, J shed 1 base, and the junction held 5 bases outside the gene matches. The CDR3 has 15 residues. Germline V gene lookup returns CDR1 MDHEN and CDR2 SYDVKM. The CDR3: CASSLGGQGNTEAFF. Here the CDR3 DNA reads TGTGCCAGCAGTCTGGGGGGACAGGGGAACACTGAAGCTTTCTTT.

The chain combines TRBV2 with TRBJ2-7, with 7 bases identical to TRBD2. With V trimmed by 5 bases and J by 3 bases, 10 bases remained unmatched. Germline CDR1 SNHLY, CDR2 FYNNEI. The CDR3 is 15 residues long. CDR3 DNA sequence: TGTGCCAGCAGTCGCCGGGGAGGGTGGTACTACGAGCAGTACTTC. The encoded protein is CASSRRGGWYYEQYF.

The gene calls are TRBV6-6 and TRBJ2-7; 7 bases are shared with TRBD1. CDR3 size: 14 residues. J lost 4 bases, V lost 3 bases, and 6 bases had no gene match. CDR1 and CDR2 (germline): MNHNY, SVGAGI (reference sequence). CDR3 in amino acids: CASSYAAGGYEQYF. The CDR3 DNA sequence: TGTGCCAGCAGTTATGCGGCAGGGGGATACGAGCAGTACTTC.

The genes are TRBV19 and TRBJ1-1, with 9 bases lining up with TRBD1. The CDR3 totals 16 residues. Germline CDR1 is LNHDA and CDR2 is SQIVND (reference sequence). J gave up 2 bases and V 5 bases, and 9 bases lay outside the gene matches. CDR3 nucleotide sequence: TGTGCCAGTAGTCCCGGACGGGACAGGGTCAACACTGAAGCTTTCTTT. Encoded protein: CASSPGRDRVNTEAFF.